This T cell receptor beta chain appears in the sequencing data of a study of shared clonotypes between healthy human individuals. Across the whole study: A couple of female and three male donors aged 18 to 49 were enrolled.

The count of this clone is one. The CDR3 length is 14 residues. V lost 1 base to trimming and J lost 7 bases, with 12 bases between them. Germline CDR1 and CDR2: MDHEN and SYDVKM. Assay used: immunoSEQ multiplex PCR; TCRdb lists only in-frame clones, some missing. Of 2 million to 2.5 million clones listed, more than 85% are singletons. The sequenced sample consisted of naive CD4+ T cells from PBMCs. Subset specified: CD45RA+ positively selected. The chain recombines TRBV28 with TRBJ2-3; a possible D gene is TRBD2 (6 bases). This TCR came from a man aged 18 to 35 in good health. Some clones in this sample may be carry-over from other donors' samples. For the CDR3, the DNA is TGTGCCAGCAGTTTATTGACGGGGGTTTATACGCAGTATTTT. It specifies CASSLLTGVYTQYF.